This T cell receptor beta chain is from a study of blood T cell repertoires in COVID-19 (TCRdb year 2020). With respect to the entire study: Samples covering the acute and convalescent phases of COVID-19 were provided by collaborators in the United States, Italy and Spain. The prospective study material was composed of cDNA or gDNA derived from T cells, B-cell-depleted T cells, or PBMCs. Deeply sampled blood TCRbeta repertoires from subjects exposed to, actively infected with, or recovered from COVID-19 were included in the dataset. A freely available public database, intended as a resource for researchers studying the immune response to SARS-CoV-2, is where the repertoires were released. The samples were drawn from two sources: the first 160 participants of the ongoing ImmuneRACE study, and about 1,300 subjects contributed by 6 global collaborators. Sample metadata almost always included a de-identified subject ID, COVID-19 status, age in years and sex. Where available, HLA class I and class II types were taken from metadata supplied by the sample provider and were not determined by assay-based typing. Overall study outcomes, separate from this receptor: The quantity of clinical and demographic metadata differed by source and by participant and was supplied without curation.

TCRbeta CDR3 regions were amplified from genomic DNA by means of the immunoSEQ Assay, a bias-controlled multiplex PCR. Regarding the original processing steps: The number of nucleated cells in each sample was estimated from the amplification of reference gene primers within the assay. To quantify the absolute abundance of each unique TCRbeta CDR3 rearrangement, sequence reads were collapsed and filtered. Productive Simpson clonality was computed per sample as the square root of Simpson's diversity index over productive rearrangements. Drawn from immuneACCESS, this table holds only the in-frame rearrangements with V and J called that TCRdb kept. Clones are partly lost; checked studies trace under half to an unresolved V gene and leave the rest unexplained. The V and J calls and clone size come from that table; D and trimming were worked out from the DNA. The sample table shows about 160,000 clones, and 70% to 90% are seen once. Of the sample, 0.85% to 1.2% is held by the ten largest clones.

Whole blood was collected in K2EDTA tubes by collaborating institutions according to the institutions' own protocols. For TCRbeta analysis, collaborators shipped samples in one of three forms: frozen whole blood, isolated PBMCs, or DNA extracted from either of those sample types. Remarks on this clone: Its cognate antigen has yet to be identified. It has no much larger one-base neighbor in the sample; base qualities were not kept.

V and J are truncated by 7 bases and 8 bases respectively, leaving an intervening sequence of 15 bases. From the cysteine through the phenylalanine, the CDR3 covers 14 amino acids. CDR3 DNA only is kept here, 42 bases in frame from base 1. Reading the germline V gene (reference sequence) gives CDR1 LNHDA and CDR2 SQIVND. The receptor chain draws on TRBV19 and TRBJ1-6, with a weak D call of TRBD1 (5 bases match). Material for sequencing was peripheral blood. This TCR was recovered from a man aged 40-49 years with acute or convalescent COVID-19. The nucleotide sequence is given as TGTGCCAGTAAGACGGCAGGCAGGGATTCACCCCTCCACTTT. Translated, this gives CASKTAGRDSPLHF.